The present TCR beta chain was sequenced within a study of memory CD4+ T cells and cytomegalovirus serostatus. In the study overall: Of the healthy Belgian adults, 8 to 10 were CMV seropositive and approximately 24 seronegative. The study, taken as a whole, reports: Suggested: most of the CMV-linked TCR signature lies in CD4+ memory cells.

Single viable CD3+CD4+CD8-CD45RO+ cells were sorted as the memory CD4+ T cells. Donors' CMV status reflects serum IgG against pp150, pp28, p38, p52. V lost 1 base, J lost 7 bases, and 10 bases lay in between. CDR3 length: 13 amino acids. The germline gives CDR1 MGHRA, CDR2 YSYEKL. Generated by immunoSEQ multiplex PCR, the TCRdb table keeps only in-frame clones and is missing some. This sample has around 40,000 clones, with roughly three quarters found just once. A word on this clone: The antigen is undetermined.

The chain carries TRBV4-1 and TRBJ1-1, with D unresolved. The TCR comes from an adult in good health and CMV-seronegative. The sample was memory CD4+ T cells from blood. Here the CDR3 DNA reads TGCGCCAGCAGCCAAGGGGCAGGCAGTGAAGCTTTCTTT. As protein: CASSQGAGSEAFF.